Listed below are T cell receptor beta chains from one sample, sequenced in a study of response to subunit inactivated influenza vaccine. TCRdb re-called the RT-PCR reads with MiXCR, one entry per CDR3 protein. The sample yields some 200,000 distinct CDR3 sequences, roughly 12% seen once. In addition, the sample was reused for a study of T cells expressing NK-cell markers.

Sample: CD8+ T cells sorted from PBMCs, taken roughly 12 days after vaccination. The receptors were sampled from a man aged 50 to 59 who received an inactivated influenza vaccine. Each CDR3 is given with its conserved first and last residue. The order of the fields is CDR3 DNA, CDR3 protein, D gene, J gene, clone size, V gene. D genes are given only for firm matches. Clone size is stated in some rows and not others, as once, few, many or a class when expanded.

TGTGCCACCAGTGATACAGGACTTGCAGATACGCAGTATTTT,CATSDTGLADTQYF,NA,TRBJ2-3,few,TRBV24-1
TGTGCCAGCAGCGAACTCCTAGAATTCAATGAGCAGTTCTTC,CASSELLEFNEQFF,NA,TRBJ2-1,few,TRBV25-1
TGTGCCAGCAGTTTCGGGGACAGGGCGGACTTC,CASSFGDRADF,TRBD1,TRBJ2-1,few,TRBV12-3/TRBV12-4
TGTGCCAGCAGTTTATACGGACAGGGGGCACAAGAGACCCAGTACTTC,CASSLYGQGAQETQYF,TRBD1,TRBJ2-5,NA,TRBV28
TGTGCCAGCGGCGAGGACGGTTCGACGGCTGGCTACACCTTC,CASGEDGSTAGYTF,NA,TRBJ1-2,NA,TRBV6-1
TGTGCCACCGGCGGGGACCTGAACACTGAAGCTTTCTTT,CATGGDLNTEAFF,NA,TRBJ1-1,few,TRBV7-9
TGTGCCATCAGAGGACAGGGGGCCAACGAGCAGTACTTC,CAIRGQGANEQYF,TRBD1,TRBJ2-7,NA,TRBV10-3
TGCGCCAGCAGCCAAGAACAGGGGCCTCCAGATACGCAGTATTTT,CASSQEQGPPDTQYF,TRBD1,TRBJ2-3,NA,TRBV4-3
TGTGCCAGCAGCTTAGCTTTATCCGGGACCGGAAATACGCAGTATTTT,CASSLALSGTGNTQYF,NA,TRBJ2-3,many,TRBV7-9
TGTGCCAGCAGCACCGGGACTAGCGAAATCGGGGAGACCCAGTACTTC,CASSTGTSEIGETQYF,TRBD2,TRBJ2-5,few,TRBV5-4
TGTGCCAGCAGCATGACAGGGGGCGCCCCCAGGGAGCAGTTCTTC,CASSMTGGAPREQFF,TRBD1,TRBJ2-1,few,TRBV5-5
TGTGCCAGCAGTTCCGGACATAGCACAGATACGCAGTATTTT,CASSSGHSTDTQYF,NA,TRBJ2-3,once,TRBV12-3/TRBV12-4
TGTGCCAGTGCGGGACTCGACCGGGACAGGGGGTTAGAGGAGCAGTTCTTC,CASAGLDRDRGLEEQFF,TRBD1,TRBJ2-1,NA,TRBV12-3/TRBV12-4
TGTGCCAGCAGCTGGGACAGGGATAGGGGGACTTATGGCTACACCTTC,CASSWDRDRGTYGYTF,TRBD1,TRBJ1-2,NA,TRBV7-8
TGCAGTGCTTACACCCCAGGGCGGGTGAACACTGAAGCTTTCTTT,CSAYTPGRVNTEAFF,NA,TRBJ1-1,NA,TRBV20-1
TGTGCCAGCAGCTTGAGACAGGGAGGCTACAATGAGCAGTTCTTC,CASSLRQGGYNEQFF,NA,TRBJ2-1,NA,TRBV5-6
TGTGCCAGCAGCTCCGGACAGGGTTGGTATGGCTCCTACAATGAGCAGTTCTTC,CASSSGQGWYGSYNEQFF,TRBD1,TRBJ2-1,NA,TRBV5-6
TGTGCCAGCATTAGCGGGAGAAGAACAGATACGCAGTATTTT,CASISGRRTDTQYF,TRBD2,TRBJ2-3,NA,TRBV5-8
TGTGCCAGCAGTTTACTAGCGGGAGTCAATGAGCAGTTCTTC,CASSLLAGVNEQFF,TRBD2,TRBJ2-1,few,TRBV27
TGCGCCAGCAGCCAAGATGAGGGAACCGCAACTAATGAAAAACTGTTTTTT,CASSQDEGTATNEKLFF,NA,TRBJ1-4,few,TRBV4-3
TGTGCCAGCAGCTCATCACAGGTCCTTAAAGGCTACACCTTC,CASSSSQVLKGYTF,NA,TRBJ1-2,NA,TRBV7-9
TGTGCCAGCAGTCCCTATTTCTCCTACGGCAGGCTTAGCACAGATACGCAGTATTTT,CASSPYFSYGRLSTDTQYF,NA,TRBJ2-3,NA,TRBV27
TGTGCCAGCAGTCCTGATCGGGACACATTAACCTACGAGCAGTACTTC,CASSPDRDTLTYEQYF,NA,TRBJ2-7,many,TRBV27
TGTGCCATCAGCAACGGATTAAAACCTTGGACTAGCGGGAGAGGCGACGAGCAGTACTTC,CAISNGLKPWTSGRGDEQYF,TRBD2,TRBJ2-7,many,TRBV10-3
TGTGCCAGCAGTTTAGAAAGCTCCTACAATGAGCAGTTCTTC,CASSLESSYNEQFF,NA,TRBJ2-1,few,TRBV12-3/TRBV12-4
TGCAGTGCGTCGGACAGGGCCCGTAACACCGGGGAGCTGTTTTTT,CSASDRARNTGELFF,TRBD1,TRBJ2-2,NA,TRBV20-1
TGCAGCGCCAAGGCCGGGTTTACCGAGGGCACTGAAGCTTTCTTT,CSAKAGFTEGTEAFF,NA,TRBJ1-1,few,TRBV29-1
TGTGCCAGCAGTTACTTCGGAACGGGGGAGGGAGCTACGCAGTATTTT,CASSYFGTGEGATQYF,TRBD2,TRBJ2-3,NA,TRBV6-5
TGTGCCAGCAGTTTATCGTTCAATGAGCAGTTCTTC,CASSLSFNEQFF,NA,TRBJ2-1,many,TRBV27
TGTGCCAGCAGCCCAAACGGGCAAACGGGAGTCGGGGCAGATACGCAGTATTTT,CASSPNGQTGVGADTQYF,NA,TRBJ2-3,NA,TRBV4-2
TGTGCCAGCAGCGAGTGGGGGATGGCAGGGGATCAGCCCCAGCATTTT,CASSEWGMAGDQPQHF,NA,TRBJ1-5,NA,TRBV12-3/TRBV12-4